This is a list of T cell receptor beta chains from one sample in a study of cytomegalovirus exposure and HLA in healthy donors. Clones were sequenced by immunoSEQ multiplex PCR, and TCRdb holds only the in-frame ones, with some missing. Here the sample table reports tens of thousands of clones. Sequenced input: PBMCs. The source is a young man in good health and CMV-seropositive. Both conserved end residues are part of each CDR3. A D gene is named only where the DNA matches it firmly.

V,J,D,DNA,CDR3
TRBV5-1,TRBJ2-7,NA,TGCGCCAGCAGCTCGTTCGAAGGGGCCTACGAGCAGTACTTC,CASSSFEGAYEQYF
TRBV19,TRBJ1-1,NA,TGTGCCAGTAGTATAGATGCAGGGCCGAACACTGAAGCTTTCTTT,CASSIDAGPNTEAFF
TRBV4-1,TRBJ2-3,NA,TGCGCCAGCAGCCAAGATGGGCCCGGACAGACACTCACAGATACGCAGTATTTT,CASSQDGPGQTLTDTQYF
TRBV29-1,TRBJ1-1,TRBD1,TGCAGCGTTGAATTAAGGGGGCGCGGGACTGAAGCTTTCTTT,CSVELRGRGTEAFF
TRBV13,TRBJ2-3,NA,TGTGCCAGCAGCTCCTTATTATACACAGATACGCAGTATTTT,CASSSLLYTDTQYF
TRBV27,TRBJ1-5,TRBD1,TGTGCCAGCAGTCCCGGGACAGGTCGCAATCAGCCCCAGCATTTT,CASSPGTGRNQPQHF
TRBV28,TRBJ2-3,NA,TGTGCCAGCAGTCCCACCGTATACCAACTGGGGGCGCGTGATACGCAGTATTTT,CASSPTVYQLGARDTQYF
TRBV5-1,TRBJ2-1,TRBD2,TGCGCCAGCAGCTTGTCGTTACCACCAGCGGGAGAAGGGCTACACAATGAGCAGTTCTTC,CASSLSLPPAGEGLHNEQFF
TRBV5-6,TRBJ1-1,NA,TGTGCCAGCAGCTTCGCCGGGTCGGAAGCTTTCTTT,CASSFAGSEAFF
TRBV5-1,TRBJ2-5,TRBD1,TGCGCCAGCAGCTTGGGTACAGGGGGCGCAGAGACCCAGTACTTC,CASSLGTGGAETQYF
TRBV27,TRBJ2-1,NA,TGTGCCAGCAGTCCTCGGGGAGCCGATGAGCAGTTCTTC,CASSPRGADEQFF
TRBV4-1,TRBJ1-5,NA,TGCGCCAGCAGCCAAGAGTATGGACAGTACAATCAGCCCCAGCATTTT,CASSQEYGQYNQPQHF
TRBV5-1,TRBJ2-7,TRBD1,TGCGCCAGCAGCCCCACCCCGGACAGGCGCGAGCAGTACTTC,CASSPTPDRREQYF
TRBV9,TRBJ1-2,NA,TGTGCCAGCAGCGTAGATCCACGGGGGTTCGGGGAGGGCTACACCTTC,CASSVDPRGFGEGYTF
TRBV27,TRBJ2-7,NA,TGTGCCAGCAGCCCGGAACAGGGAGGGAGCTACGAGCAGTACTTC,CASSPEQGGSYEQYF
TRBV6-5,TRBJ1-1,TRBD1,TGTGCCAGCCGCGGGACAGGGCGGAACACTGAAGCTTTCTTT,CASRGTGRNTEAFF
TRBV25-1,TRBJ1-1,NA,TGTGCCAGCAGTCGGGGGGCGATCACTGAAGCTTTCTTT,CASSRGAITEAFF
TRBV6-4,TRBJ2-2,TRBD2,TGTGCCAGCAGTGTAGCGGGGGACACCGGGGAGCTGTTTTTT,CASSVAGDTGELFF
TRBV28,TRBJ1-4,NA,TGTGCCAGCAGCCTCTCATCTGTGACAGCTGAAAAACTGTTTTTT,CASSLSSVTAEKLFF
TRBV27,TRBJ2-7,NA,TGTGCCAGCAGTTTATCGGCCAGCGGGGAGCAGTACTTC,CASSLSASGEQYF
TRBV28,TRBJ2-7,NA,TGTGCCAGCAGTTTAGCACAGATCTACGAGCAGTACTTC,CASSLAQIYEQYF
TRBV6-4,TRBJ2-1,NA,TGTGCCAGCAGTTTCGAGGGTCAGAGCAATGAGCAGTTCTTC,CASSFEGQSNEQFF
TRBV29-1,TRBJ2-7,NA,TGCAGCGTTGGAACCGGAGAACCCTACGAGCAGTACTTC,CSVGTGEPYEQYF
TRBV7-9,TRBJ1-1,NA,TGTGCCAGCAGCGCGGGGGGGGGAAACACTGAAGCTTTCTTT,CASSAGGGNTEAFF
TRBV28,TRBJ2-5,TRBD1,TGTGCCAGCAGTTTGGACAGGGCGGAGACCCAGTACTTC,CASSLDRAETQYF
TRBV9,TRBJ2-1,NA,TGTGCCAGCAGCGTAGTGGGGAGCGTGAGCTCCTACAATGAGCAGTTCTTC,CASSVVGSVSSYNEQFF
TRBV6-5,TRBJ1-1,NA,TGTGCCAGCAGTTACTCCGGGCAGGGGTGGACCACTGAAGCTTTCTTT,CASSYSGQGWTTEAFF
TRBV2,TRBJ2-2,NA,TGTGCCAGCAGTGAAGGGTGGTTAAGGGGTAACACCGGGGAGCTGTTTTTT,CASSEGWLRGNTGELFF
TRBV5-5,TRBJ1-5,TRBD1,TGTGCCAGCAGCTCAATTCTACAGGGGAATTCGTATCAGCCCCAGCATTTT,CASSSILQGNSYQPQHF
TRBV6-5,TRBJ1-1,NA,TGTGCCAGCAGCCCCTCCTTATCGGTTACTGAAGCTTTCTTT,CASSPSLSVTEAFF
TRBV19,TRBJ1-5,TRBD1,TGTGCCAGTAGTATAGGAGGGGGGACAGGGGGTCAGCCCCAGCATTTT,CASSIGGGTGGQPQHF
TRBV6-5,TRBJ1-4,NA,TGTGCCAGCAGTTCCGGGAACGCTAATGAAAAACTGTTTTTT,CASSSGNANEKLFF
TRBV1,TRBJ2-7,NA,TGCACCAGCAGCCACCGTTTACTAGCGGGGAGCGCCTACGAGCAGTACTTC,CTSSHRLLAGSAYEQYF
TRBV4-2,TRBJ2-7,NA,TGTGCCAGCAGCCAAGAGGGGCGGCAGGGATTGTCCTACGAGCAGTACTTC,CASSQEGRQGLSYEQYF
TRBV19,TRBJ2-1,NA,TGTGCCAGTAGTATAACTGCGGGGGCTGACAATGAGCAGTTCTTC,CASSITAGADNEQFF
TRBV6-1,TRBJ1-4,TRBD1,TGTGCCAGCAGTGTGGGGGGACAGGCGAGAAATGAAAAACTGTTTTTT,CASSVGGQARNEKLFF
TRBV7-9,TRBJ2-3,TRBD1,TGTGCCAGCAGTTCCCCAACCGGGACAGGGAGCACAGATACGCAGTATTTT,CASSSPTGTGSTDTQYF
TRBV28,TRBJ2-1,NA,TGTGCCAGCATCCCCCGGACTCGAGGGAACAATGAGCAGTTCTTC,CASIPRTRGNNEQFF
TRBV27,TRBJ1-2,NA,TGTGCCAGCAGTGCCAGACTTTCTAACTATGGCTACACCTTC,CASSARLSNYGYTF
TRBV11-2,TRBJ2-2,TRBD2,TGTGCCAGCAGCTTAGGTAGCGGGAGGGCCACCCGGTACACCGGGGAGCTGTTTTTT,CASSLGSGRATRYTGELFF
TRBV7-9,TRBJ2-7,TRBD2,TGTGCCAGCAGCCCGACGGGGACTACCGGGCCTCACATCGCTTACGAGCAGTACTTC,CASSPTGTTGPHIAYEQYF
TRBV4-1,TRBJ2-3,TRBD1,TGCGCCAGCAGCCAAGAGTACGGACAGGGGGTCACAGATACGCAGTATTTT,CASSQEYGQGVTDTQYF
TRBV18,TRBJ1-2,NA,TGTGCCAGCTCACCACAGGGGACTCGGGGAGGCTACACCTTC,CASSPQGTRGGYTF
TRBV30,TRBJ1-4,NA,TGTGCCGCTGGTCGAGAGGCAGCAACTAATGAAAAACTGTTTTTT,CAAGREAATNEKLFF
TRBV6-6,TRBJ2-7,TRBD2,TGTGCCAGCAGTCCTCATTCGGGTAGCGGGGTTTACGAGCAGTACTTC,CASSPHSGSGVYEQYF
TRBV13,TRBJ1-3,TRBD1,TGTGCCAGCAGCCAGGGACAGCTTGGAAACACCATATATTTT,CASSQGQLGNTIYF
TRBV25-1,TRBJ2-5,TRBD2,TGTGCCAGCAGTGCCCGACTAGCGGGGGGGGAGACCCAGTACTTC,CASSARLAGGETQYF
TRBV10-3,TRBJ2-7,TRBD2,TGTGCCATCAGTGAGTCGAGAGCGGGAGTCCCCTCCTACGGGCAGTACTTC,CAISESRAGVPSYGQYF